This TCR beta chain was found in a study of shared clonotypes between healthy human individuals. Study-wide results and limits: Relative to memory subsets, naive subsets generally showed larger estimated richness.

The CDR3 covers 18 residues. CDR1 is SEHNR and CDR2 is FQNEAQ in the germline V gene (reference sequence). J was trimmed by 5 bases and V by 4 bases; bases with no gene match: 13. Some clones are missing from TCRdb's copy, which holds only in-frame ones; the method was immunoSEQ multiplex PCR. In the table there are some 2,400,000 clones, approximately 96% of which are singletons. Points on this clone: Its antigen remains unidentified.

Each of the donors was a healthy adult who was HIV-negative and had not had a recent acute infection or vaccination. Those who donated, Caucasian adults without exception, all lived in Nashville, Tennessee. CD4+ cells underwent separation, giving CD45RA+ naive and CD45RA-negative memory subsets. The chain couples TRBV7-9 to TRBJ2-7; TRBD2 matches 14 bases. The receptor was isolated from a man younger than 30 in good health. Specimen: naive CD4+ T cells sorted from blood. Described subset: CD45RA+ positively selected. CDR3 residues: CASSSATSGGAVPHEQYF. The DNA of the CDR3 is TGTGCCAGCAGCTCCGCGACTAGCGGGGGGGCCGTCCCCCACGAGCAGTACTTC. Using reference TRBV7-9 and TRBJ2-7 for the parts outside the CDR3, the full variable domain is DTGVSQNPRHKITKRGQNVTFRCDPISEHNRLYWYRQTLGQGPEFLTYFQNEAQLEKSRLLSDRFSAERPKGSFSTLEIQRTEQGDSAMYLCASSSATSGGAVPHEQYFGPGTRLTVT.